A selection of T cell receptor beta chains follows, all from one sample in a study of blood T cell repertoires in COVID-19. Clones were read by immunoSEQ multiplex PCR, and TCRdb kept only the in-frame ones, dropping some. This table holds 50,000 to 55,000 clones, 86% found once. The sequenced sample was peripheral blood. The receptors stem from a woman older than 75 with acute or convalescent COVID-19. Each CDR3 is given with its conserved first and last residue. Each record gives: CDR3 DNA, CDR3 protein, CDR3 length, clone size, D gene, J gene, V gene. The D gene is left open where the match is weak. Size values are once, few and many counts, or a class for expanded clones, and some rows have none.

TGCGCCAGCAGCTTGGCTGGGGGCAATTCACCCCTCCACTTT | CASSLAGGNSPLHF | 14 | - | - | TRBJ1-6 | TRBV5-1
TGCGCCAGCAGCTTGGGGACGGGGAATTCACCCCTCCACTTT | CASSLGTGNSPLHF | 14 | few | - | TRBJ1-6 | TRBV5-1
TGTGCCAGCAGCCCCGGGGTAGCGGGAGGGGGTGAGCAGTTCTTC | CASSPGVAGGGEQFF | 15 | - | TRBD2 | TRBJ2-1 | TRBV11-2
TGTGCCAGCCTCGGACAGGGGGTCTATGGCTACACCTTC | CASLGQGVYGYTF | 13 | - | TRBD1 | TRBJ1-2 | TRBV28
TGTGCCAGCAGTTCGATGGGGGCCGGGATTTCCAAAAACATTCAGTACTTC | CASSSMGAGISKNIQYF | 17 | - | - | TRBJ2-4 | TRBV7-2
TGTGCCATCAGGGGACTAGCGGGGGATGAGCAGTTCTTC | CAIRGLAGDEQFF | 13 | - | TRBD2 | TRBJ2-1 | TRBV10-3
TGTGCCTTAACAGGGGTAAGTTACACTGAAGCTTTCTTT | CALTGVSYTEAFF | 13 | - | TRBD1 | TRBJ1-1 | TRBV30
TGTGCCAGTAGTATAACGGCAGGGAACTACGAGCAGTACTTC | CASSITAGNYEQYF | 14 | few | - | TRBJ2-7 | TRBV19
TGCGCCAGCAGCCCGCTGGGACAGGTTGGTGAGACCCAGTACTTC | CASSPLGQVGETQYF | 15 | once | TRBD1 | TRBJ2-5 | TRBV5-1
TGTGCCAGCAGCCCGGGGACTAGCGGGAGTACAGATACGCAGTATTTT | CASSPGTSGSTDTQYF | 16 | - | TRBD2 | TRBJ2-3 | TRBV7-9
TGCGCCAGCAGCCAAGGGCACGGCGCGGGTTCACCCCTCCACTTT | CASSQGHGAGSPLHF | 15 | - | - | TRBJ1-6 | TRBV4-1
TGTGCCACCCGTTGTGTATGTGGCTACACCTTC | CATRCVCGYTF | 11 | few | - | TRBJ1-2 | TRBV24-1
TGTGCCAGCAGTGACCGGGACAGGGTTCATAATTCACCCCTCCACTTT | CASSDRDRVHNSPLHF | 16 | - | TRBD1 | TRBJ1-6 | TRBV25-1
TGTGCCAGTAGTGTTACCGGGAGCAATCAGCCCCAGCATTTT | CASSVTGSNQPQHF | 14 | - | - | TRBJ1-5 | TRBV19
TGTGCCAGGGACGGGGGGATACTCGATGAGCAGTTCTTC | CARDGGILDEQFF | 13 | once | TRBD2 | TRBJ2-1 | TRBV30
TGTGCCAGCAGTCGGGACAGGGGAAGCTCCTACGAGCAGTACTTC | CASSRDRGSSYEQYF | 15 | - | TRBD1 | TRBJ2-7 | TRBV6-5
TGTGCCTGGACAACCCAGGCAGGGACTGAAGCTTTCTTT | CAWTTQAGTEAFF | 13 | - | - | TRBJ1-1 | TRBV30
TGTGCCAGCAGTGGACTAGCGGGGGGTTATGAGCAGTTCTTC | CASSGLAGGYEQFF | 14 | - | TRBD2 | TRBJ2-1 | TRBV25-1
TGTGCCAGCTCACCGCCCTTGTGGGGCGGCAATGAGCAGTTCTTC | CASSPPLWGGNEQFF | 15 | - | - | TRBJ2-1 | TRBV18
TGTGCCAGTAGTACCTCCGCCGCAGTTGGCAGCTACAATGAGCAGTTCTTC | CASSTSAAVGSYNEQFF | 17 | few | - | TRBJ2-1 | TRBV19
TGTGCCAGCTCACCAGTCGGAACTAGCGGGGGTGAGCAGTTCTTC | CASSPVGTSGGEQFF | 15 | - | TRBD2 | TRBJ2-1 | TRBV18
TGCGCCAGCAGCTTGGGTTCAGGGGACCCGAGCAATCAGCCCCAGCATTTT | CASSLGSGDPSNQPQHF | 17 | - | - | TRBJ1-5 | TRBV5-1
TGTGCCAGCAGTTTCTCTACCGGGCCAGGGCAGTATGGCTACACCTTC | CASSFSTGPGQYGYTF | 16 | - | - | TRBJ1-2 | TRBV28
TGTGCCAGCAGCCAGGTTCCCGGAGGAGATACGCAGTATTTT | CASSQVPGGDTQYF | 14 | few | - | TRBJ2-3 | TRBV3-1/TRBV3-2
TGTGCCAGCAGCGTAGCCGGGTCCGGGGAGCTGTTTTTT | CASSVAGSGELFF | 13 | - | - | TRBJ2-2 | TRBV9
TGTGCCAGCAGCTTACTCTTCACCGGGGAGCTGTTTTTT | CASSLLFTGELFF | 13 | - | - | TRBJ2-2 | TRBV7-3
TGTGCCAGCAGACCCGACTGGGGCGGGAGGACCCAGTACTTC | CASRPDWGGRTQYF | 14 | few | TRBD2 | TRBJ2-5 | TRBV2
TGTGCCAGCAGAACCGGGGTTAACAATGAGCAGTTCTTC | CASRTGVNNEQFF | 13 | - | - | TRBJ2-1 | TRBV11-2
TGTGCCACCAGCAGAGATATAGGCACAGTCTATGGCTACACCTTC | CATSRDIGTVYGYTF | 15 | - | - | TRBJ1-2 | TRBV15
TGTGCCAGCAGCCGACTCGCACAGGGTGGAGGCTACACCTTC | CASSRLAQGGGYTF | 14 | - | - | TRBJ1-2 | TRBV14
TGCGCCAGCAGCGGCGACGGACACGGCTATGGCTACACCTTC | CASSGDGHGYGYTF | 14 | - | - | TRBJ1-2 | TRBV5-1
TGTGCCAGCAGCACGGACAAAAACTATGGCTACACCTTC | CASSTDKNYGYTF | 13 | - | - | TRBJ1-2 | TRBV11-1
TGTGCCACTTCGGCCGGGAGCGAGACCCAGTACTTC | CATSAGSETQYF | 12 | - | - | TRBJ2-5 | TRBV19
TGTGCCAGCAGCACCCGCAGGGTGAACACTGAAGCTTTCTTT | CASSTRRVNTEAFF | 14 | - | - | TRBJ1-1 | TRBV7-9
TGTGCCAGCAGTCACACCGGGACTCTCAGCACCGGGGAGCTGTTTTTT | CASSHTGTLSTGELFF | 16 | - | - | TRBJ2-2 | TRBV27
TGTGCCAGCAGTTCCTTAGGGGGAGGGCCAAGGACCGGGGAGCTGTTTTTT | CASSSLGGGPRTGELFF | 17 | - | - | TRBJ2-2 | TRBV27
TGCGCCAGCAGCCAAGATCCGGGAAAGCCCCAGCATTTT | CASSQDPGKPQHF | 13 | - | - | TRBJ1-5 | TRBV4-1
TGCAGCGTTGAAGGACAGGGTGGAACTGAAGCTTTCTTT | CSVEGQGGTEAFF | 13 | - | TRBD1 | TRBJ1-1 | TRBV29-1
TGTGCCAGCAGCTTATACGGGTACAATGAGCAGTTCTTC | CASSLYGYNEQFF | 13 | - | - | TRBJ2-1 | TRBV7-9
TGTGCCAGCTCCCGAACCACTTCACAGGGTGGTTCACCCCTCCACTTT | CASSRTTSQGGSPLHF | 16 | - | - | TRBJ1-6 | TRBV18
TGTGCCAGCAGCAGACAGGGACAAGAGACCCAGTACTTC | CASSRQGQETQYF | 13 | - | TRBD1 | TRBJ2-5 | TRBV7-3
TGCGCCAGCAGGGGACAGGACAACGCCGGGGAGCTGTTTTTT | CASRGQDNAGELFF | 14 | - | TRBD1 | TRBJ2-2 | TRBV5-1
TGTGCCAGCAGTTATCCCGGACTAGCGAAGAACACCGGGGAGCTGTTTTTT | CASSYPGLAKNTGELFF | 17 | few | TRBD2 | TRBJ2-2 | TRBV7-2
TGCGCCAGCAAACAGGAAACTGAAGCTTTCTTT | CASKQETEAFF | 11 | - | - | TRBJ1-1 | TRBV5-1
TGCGCCAGCAGCCCAGGGCCGGTGACCTACGAGCAGTACTTC | CASSPGPVTYEQYF | 14 | few | - | TRBJ2-7 | TRBV5-1
TGTGCCAGTAAGGGAACCGGCGGGACAGATAATTCACCCCTCCACTTT | CASKGTGGTDNSPLHF | 16 | - | TRBD1 | TRBJ1-6 | TRBV19
TGTGCCAGCAGCTTGGGGCTCACTGAAGCTTTCTTT | CASSLGLTEAFF | 12 | - | - | TRBJ1-1 | TRBV5-5
TGTGCCAGCAGCCCTGGATTAGCCGGAGAAAAACTGTTTTTT | CASSPGLAGEKLFF | 14 | once | - | TRBJ1-4 | TRBV11-3
TGTGCCAGCAGCTTGCGACGCACCGGGACAGGATATGGCTACACCTTC | CASSLRRTGTGYGYTF | 16 | - | TRBD1 | TRBJ1-2 | TRBV5-6
TGTGCCAGCAGCGTAGCGTATGCAGTGAACACTGAAGCTTTCTTT | CASSVAYAVNTEAFF | 15 | - | - | TRBJ1-1 | TRBV9
TGTGCCAGCAATGCGGCAACGGATGGCTACACCTTC | CASNAATDGYTF | 12 | - | - | TRBJ1-2 | TRBV2
TGTGCCAGTAGTCCATATTCTCTGGCTAGCGGGAGTCTCTCCTACAATGAGCAGTTCTTC | CASSPYSLASGSLSYNEQFF | 20 | - | TRBD2 | TRBJ2-1 | TRBV19
TGTGCCAGCAGTAGGAGGGATTTTGGTGGCTACACCTTC | CASSRRDFGGYTF | 13 | - | - | TRBJ1-2 | TRBV6-5
TGTGCCAGCAGCGGTCGTCGGGGCACAGATACGCAGTATTTT | CASSGRRGTDTQYF | 14 | - | - | TRBJ2-3 | TRBV7-9
TGTGCCAGCAGCGTAGGCCCGGACAGGTTATCGAGCAATCAGCCCCAGCATTTT | CASSVGPDRLSSNQPQHF | 18 | - | TRBD1 | TRBJ1-5 | TRBV9
TGTGCCACCTCGTCGGGATATTCTAGCACAGATACGCAGTATTTT | CATSSGYSSTDTQYF | 15 | - | - | TRBJ2-3 | TRBV24-1
TGTGCCAGCTCCCCCGCCATTGAGCAGCCCCAGCATTTT | CASSPAIEQPQHF | 13 | - | - | TRBJ1-5 | TRBV18
TGTGCCAGCAGCGTAGGCTCATCCAGGGCCGGTGAGCAGTTCTTC | CASSVGSSRAGEQFF | 15 | - | - | TRBJ2-1 | TRBV7-9
TGTGCCATCAGTGAACGACAGGGGGCAGAGTACGAGCAGTACTTC | CAISERQGAEYEQYF | 15 | - | TRBD1 | TRBJ2-7 | TRBV10-3
TGCAGTGCTAGTAGCGGGAGACACAACACCGGGGAGCTGTTTTTT | CSASSGRHNTGELFF | 15 | - | TRBD2 | TRBJ2-2 | TRBV20-1